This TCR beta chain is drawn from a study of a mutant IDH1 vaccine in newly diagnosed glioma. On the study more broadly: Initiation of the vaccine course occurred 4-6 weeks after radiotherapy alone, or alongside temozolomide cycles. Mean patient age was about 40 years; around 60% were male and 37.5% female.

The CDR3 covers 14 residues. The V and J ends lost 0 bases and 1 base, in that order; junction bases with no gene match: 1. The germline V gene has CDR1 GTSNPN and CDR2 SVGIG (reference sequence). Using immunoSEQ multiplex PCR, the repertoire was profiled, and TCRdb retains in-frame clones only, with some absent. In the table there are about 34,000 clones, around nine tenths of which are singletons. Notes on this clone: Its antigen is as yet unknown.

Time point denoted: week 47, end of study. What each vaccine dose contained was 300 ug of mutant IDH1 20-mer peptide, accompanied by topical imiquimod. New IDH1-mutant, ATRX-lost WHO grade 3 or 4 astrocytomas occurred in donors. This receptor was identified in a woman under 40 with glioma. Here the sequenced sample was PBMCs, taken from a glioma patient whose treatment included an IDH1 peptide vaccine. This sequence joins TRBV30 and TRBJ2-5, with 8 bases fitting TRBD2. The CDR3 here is CAWSVLAVQETQYF. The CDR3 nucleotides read TGTGCCTGGAGTGTACTAGCGGTCCAAGAGACCCAGTACTTC.